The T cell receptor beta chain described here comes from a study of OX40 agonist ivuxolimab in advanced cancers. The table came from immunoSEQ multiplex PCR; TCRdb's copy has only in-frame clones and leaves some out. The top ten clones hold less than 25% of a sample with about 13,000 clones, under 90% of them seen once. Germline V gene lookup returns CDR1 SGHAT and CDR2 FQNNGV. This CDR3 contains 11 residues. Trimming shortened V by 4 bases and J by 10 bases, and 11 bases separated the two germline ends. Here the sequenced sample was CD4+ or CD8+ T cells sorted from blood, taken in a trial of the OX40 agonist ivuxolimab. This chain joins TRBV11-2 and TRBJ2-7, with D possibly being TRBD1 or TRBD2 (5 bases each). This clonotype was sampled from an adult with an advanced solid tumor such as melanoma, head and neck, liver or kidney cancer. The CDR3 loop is CASSSPGPQYF. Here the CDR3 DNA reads TGTGCCAGCAGCTCGCCGGGACCTCAGTACTTC. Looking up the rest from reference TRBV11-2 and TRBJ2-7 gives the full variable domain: EAGVAQSPRYKIIEKRQSVAFWCNPISGHATLYWYQQILGQGPKLLIQFQNNGVVDDSQLPKDRFSAERLKGVDSTLKIQPAKLEDSAVYLCASSSPGPQYFGPGTRLTVT.